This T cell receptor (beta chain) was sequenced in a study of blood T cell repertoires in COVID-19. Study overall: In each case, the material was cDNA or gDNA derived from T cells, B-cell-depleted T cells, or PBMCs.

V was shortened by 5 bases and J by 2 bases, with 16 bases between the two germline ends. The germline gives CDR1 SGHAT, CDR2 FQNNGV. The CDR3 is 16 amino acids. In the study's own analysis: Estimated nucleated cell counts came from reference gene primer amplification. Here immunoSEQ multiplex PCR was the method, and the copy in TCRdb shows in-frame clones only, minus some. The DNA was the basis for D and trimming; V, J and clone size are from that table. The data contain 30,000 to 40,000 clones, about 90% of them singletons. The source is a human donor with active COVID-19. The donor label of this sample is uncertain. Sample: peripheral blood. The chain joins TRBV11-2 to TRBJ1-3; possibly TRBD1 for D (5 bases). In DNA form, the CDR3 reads TGTGCCAGCAGCCCCCTCAAATGGGGGGCTGGAAACACCATATATTTT. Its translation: CASSPLKWGAGNTIYF.